This entry is about one TCR beta chain. This entry is derived from a study of T cell changes during pregnancy in multiple sclerosis. V lost 4 bases and J lost 8; bases outside the gene matches: 12. Germline V gene data show CDR1 as SGHTA and CDR2 as FQGNSA. The CDR3 totals 16 residues. Some clones are missing from TCRdb's copy, which holds only in-frame ones; the method was immunoSEQ multiplex PCR. The sample records about 42,000 clones, 84% being singletons. The specimen comprised CD4+ T cells from peripheral blood mononuclear cells, sampled before pregnancy. This TCR was sampled from a female donor with multiple sclerosis, enrolled in a pregnancy study. The V gene is TRBV7-2, the J gene TRBJ2-1; TRBD2 aligns across 9 bases. The CDR3 sequence is CASSSSMLAGFDEQFF. Here the CDR3 DNA reads TGTGCCAGCAGCTCCTCGATGCTAGCGGGGTTCGATGAGCAGTTCTTC.